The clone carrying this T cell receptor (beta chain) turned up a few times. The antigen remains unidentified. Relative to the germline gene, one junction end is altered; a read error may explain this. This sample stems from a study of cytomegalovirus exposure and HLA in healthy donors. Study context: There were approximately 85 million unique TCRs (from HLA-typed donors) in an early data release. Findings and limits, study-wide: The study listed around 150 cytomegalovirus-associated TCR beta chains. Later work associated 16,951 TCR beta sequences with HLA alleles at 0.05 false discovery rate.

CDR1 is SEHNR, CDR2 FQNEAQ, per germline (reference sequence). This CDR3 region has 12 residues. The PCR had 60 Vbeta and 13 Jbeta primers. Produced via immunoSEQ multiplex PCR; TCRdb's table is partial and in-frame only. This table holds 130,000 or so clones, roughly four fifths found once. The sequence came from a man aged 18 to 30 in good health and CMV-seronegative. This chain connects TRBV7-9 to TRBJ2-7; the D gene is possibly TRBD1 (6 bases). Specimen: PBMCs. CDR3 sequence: CSSSSQGYEQYF. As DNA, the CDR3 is TGTTCCAGCAGCTCACAGGGCTACGAGCAGTACTTC.